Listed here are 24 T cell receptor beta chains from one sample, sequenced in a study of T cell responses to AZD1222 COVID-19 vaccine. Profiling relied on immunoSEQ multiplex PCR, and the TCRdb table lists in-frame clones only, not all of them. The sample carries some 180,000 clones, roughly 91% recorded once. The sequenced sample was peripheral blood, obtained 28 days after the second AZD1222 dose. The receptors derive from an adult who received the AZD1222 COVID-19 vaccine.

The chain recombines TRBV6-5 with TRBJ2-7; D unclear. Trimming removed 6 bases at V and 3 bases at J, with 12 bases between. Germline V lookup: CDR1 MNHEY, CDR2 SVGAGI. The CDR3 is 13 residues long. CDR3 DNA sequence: TGTGCCAGCAGCCCAACTACCGACTACGAGCAGTACTTC. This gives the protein CASSPTTDYEQYF.

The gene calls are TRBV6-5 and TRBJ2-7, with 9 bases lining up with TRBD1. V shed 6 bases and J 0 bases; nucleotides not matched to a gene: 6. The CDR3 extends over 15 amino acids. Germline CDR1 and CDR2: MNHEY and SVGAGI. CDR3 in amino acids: CASRGAGQGSYEQYF. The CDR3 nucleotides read TGTGCCAGCAGGGGAGCGGGACAGGGCTCCTACGAGCAGTACTTC.

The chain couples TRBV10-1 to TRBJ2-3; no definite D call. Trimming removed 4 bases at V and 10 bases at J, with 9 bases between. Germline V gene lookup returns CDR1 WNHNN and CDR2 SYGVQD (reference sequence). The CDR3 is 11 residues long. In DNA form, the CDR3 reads TGCGCCAGCAGTGGCCGATCCTCGCAGTATTTT. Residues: CASSGRSSQYF.

The CDR3 region has the DNA TGTGCCAGCAGCCCCCGGACCGCTATGAACACTGAAGCTTTCTTT. It encodes CASSPRTAMNTEAFF. The chain links TRBV11-3 to TRBJ1-1; D ambiguous. The ends were cut back, 5 bases at V and 0 bases at J, with 13 bases in the middle. Germline values: CDR1 SGHNT, CDR2 YENEEA. The CDR3 extends over 15 amino acids.

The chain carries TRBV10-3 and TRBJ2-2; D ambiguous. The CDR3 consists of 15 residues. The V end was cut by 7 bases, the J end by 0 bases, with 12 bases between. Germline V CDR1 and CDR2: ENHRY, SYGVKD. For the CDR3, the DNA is TGTGCCATCAAGAGCCCTGCCTCGAACACCGGGGAGCTGTTTTTT. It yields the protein CAIKSPASNTGELFF.

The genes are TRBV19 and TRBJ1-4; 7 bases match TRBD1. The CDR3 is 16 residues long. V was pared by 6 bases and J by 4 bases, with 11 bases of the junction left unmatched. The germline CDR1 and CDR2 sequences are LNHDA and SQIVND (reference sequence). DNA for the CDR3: TGTGCCAGTAGCCCGGGACAGAACGTTGATAATGAAAAACTGTTTTTT. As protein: CASSPGQNVDNEKLFF.

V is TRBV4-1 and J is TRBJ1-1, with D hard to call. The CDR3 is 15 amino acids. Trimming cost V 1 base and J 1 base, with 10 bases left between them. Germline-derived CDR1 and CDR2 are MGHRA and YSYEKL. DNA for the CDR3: TGCGCCAGCAGCCAAGGCCGACACCCGAACACTGAAGCTTTCTTT. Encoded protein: CASSQGRHPNTEAFF.

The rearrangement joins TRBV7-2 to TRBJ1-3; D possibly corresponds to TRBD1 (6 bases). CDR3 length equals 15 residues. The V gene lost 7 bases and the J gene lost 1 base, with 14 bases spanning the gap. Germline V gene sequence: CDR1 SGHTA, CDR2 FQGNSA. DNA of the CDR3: TGTGCCAGCACCCCAGGAGGGGGGTCTGGAAACACCATATATTTT. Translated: CASTPGGGSGNTIYF.

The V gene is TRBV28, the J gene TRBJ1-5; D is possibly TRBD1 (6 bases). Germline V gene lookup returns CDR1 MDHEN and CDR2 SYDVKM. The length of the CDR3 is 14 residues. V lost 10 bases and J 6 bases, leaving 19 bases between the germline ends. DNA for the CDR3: TGTGCCACCATACGGGGGGGCTCGGGTCAGCCCCAGCATTTT. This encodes CATIRGGSGQPQHF.

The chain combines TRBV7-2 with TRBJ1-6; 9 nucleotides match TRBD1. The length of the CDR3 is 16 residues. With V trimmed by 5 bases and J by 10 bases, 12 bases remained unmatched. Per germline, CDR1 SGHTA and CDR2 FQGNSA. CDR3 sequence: CASSPMTGQGSSPLHF. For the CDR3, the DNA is TGTGCCAGCAGCCCCATGACGGGACAGGGATCCTCACCCCTCCACTTT. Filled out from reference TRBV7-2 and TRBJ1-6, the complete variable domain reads GAGVSQSPSNKVTEKGKDVELRCDPISGHTALYWYRQSLGQGLEFLIYFQGNSAPDKSGLPSDRFSAERTGGSVSTLTIQRTQQEDSAVYLCASSPMTGQGSSPLHFGNGTRLTVT.

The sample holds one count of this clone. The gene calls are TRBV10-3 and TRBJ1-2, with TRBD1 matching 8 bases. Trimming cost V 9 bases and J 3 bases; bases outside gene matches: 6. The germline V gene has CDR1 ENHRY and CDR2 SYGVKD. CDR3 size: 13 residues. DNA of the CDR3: TGTGCCATGCAGGGGGCGCAGGACTATGGCTACACCTTC. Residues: CAMQGAQDYGYTF.

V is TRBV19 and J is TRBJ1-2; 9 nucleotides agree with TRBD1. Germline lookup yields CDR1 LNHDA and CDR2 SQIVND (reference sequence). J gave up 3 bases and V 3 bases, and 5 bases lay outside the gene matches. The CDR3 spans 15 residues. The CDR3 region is CASSIPTGGHYGYTF. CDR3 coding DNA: TGTGCCAGTAGTATCCCCACAGGGGGCCACTATGGCTACACCTTC.

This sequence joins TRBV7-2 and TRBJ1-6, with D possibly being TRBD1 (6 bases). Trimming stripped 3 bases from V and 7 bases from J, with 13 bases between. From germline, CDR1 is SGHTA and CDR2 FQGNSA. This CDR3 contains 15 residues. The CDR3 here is CASSFQGSSNSPLHF. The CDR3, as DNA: TGTGCCAGCAGCTTCCAGGGGTCCTCAAATTCACCCCTCCACTTT.

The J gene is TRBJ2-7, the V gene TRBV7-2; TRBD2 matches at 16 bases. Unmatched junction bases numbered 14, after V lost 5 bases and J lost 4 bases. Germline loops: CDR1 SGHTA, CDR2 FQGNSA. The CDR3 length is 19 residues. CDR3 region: CASSISGTSGRAFRYEQYF. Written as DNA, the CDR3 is TGTGCCAGCAGCATCTCCGGGACTAGCGGGAGGGCCTTTCGATACGAGCAGTACTTC.

Here the CDR3 reads CASSQDPGGRSPLHF. The CDR3 bases are TGTGCCAGCAGCCAAGATCCAGGGGGTCGTTCACCCCTCCACTTT. The V gene is TRBV14, the J gene TRBJ1-6; 7 nucleotides agree with TRBD1. The germline V gene has CDR1 SGHDN and CDR2 FVKESK. Losses at the gene ends were 0 bases for V and 9 bases for J; bases not matched to a gene: 5. The CDR3 sequence is 15 residues long.

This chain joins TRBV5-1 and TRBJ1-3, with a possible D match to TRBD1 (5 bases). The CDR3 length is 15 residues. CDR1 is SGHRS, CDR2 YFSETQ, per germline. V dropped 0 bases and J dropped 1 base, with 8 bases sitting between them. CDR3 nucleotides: TGCGCCAGCAGCTTGGACCAGGGATCTGGAAACACCATATATTTT. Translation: CASSLDQGSGNTIYF.

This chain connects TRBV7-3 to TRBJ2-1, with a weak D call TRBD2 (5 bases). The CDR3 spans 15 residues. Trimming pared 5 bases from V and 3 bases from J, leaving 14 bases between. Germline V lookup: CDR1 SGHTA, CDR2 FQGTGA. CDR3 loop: CASSLEAADYNEQFF. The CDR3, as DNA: TGTGCCAGCAGCCTCGAGGCAGCGGACTACAATGAGCAGTTCTTC.

The CDR3 reads CSVEKGAGDTQYF. For the CDR3, the DNA is TGCAGCGTTGAAAAGGGGGCAGGGGATACGCAGTATTTT. The chain couples TRBV29-1 to TRBJ2-3, with TRBD1 identical over 7 bases. CDR3 size: 13 residues. V gave up 2 bases and J gave up 6 bases; unmatched junction bases: 5. Germline CDR1 SQVTM, CDR2 ANQGSEA.

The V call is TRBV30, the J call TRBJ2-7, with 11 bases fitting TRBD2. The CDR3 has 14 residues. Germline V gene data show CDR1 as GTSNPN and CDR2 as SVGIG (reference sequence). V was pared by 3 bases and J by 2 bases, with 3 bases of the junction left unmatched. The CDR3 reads CAWSGTSGPYEQYF. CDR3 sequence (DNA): TGTGCCTGGAGCGGGACTAGCGGTCCCTACGAGCAGTACTTC.

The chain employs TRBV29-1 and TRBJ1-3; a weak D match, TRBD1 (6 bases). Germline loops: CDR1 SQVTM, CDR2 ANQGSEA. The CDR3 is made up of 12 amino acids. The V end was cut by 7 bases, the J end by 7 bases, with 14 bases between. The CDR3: CSAADRKNTIYF. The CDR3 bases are TGCAGCGCGGCGGACAGAAAGAACACCATATATTTT. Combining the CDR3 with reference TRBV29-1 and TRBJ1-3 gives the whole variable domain SAVISQKPSRDICQRGTSLTIQCQVDSQVTMMFWYRQQPGQSLTLIATANQGSEATYESGFVIDKFPISRPNLTFSTLTVSNMSPEDSSIYLCSAADRKNTIYFGEGSWLTVV.

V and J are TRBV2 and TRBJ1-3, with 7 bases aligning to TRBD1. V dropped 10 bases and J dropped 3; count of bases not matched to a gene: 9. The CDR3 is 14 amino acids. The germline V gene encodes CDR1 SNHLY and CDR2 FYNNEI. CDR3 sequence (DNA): TGTGCCACCCCAGACAGGGATGGTGGAAACACCATATATTTT. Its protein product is CATPDRDGGNTIYF.

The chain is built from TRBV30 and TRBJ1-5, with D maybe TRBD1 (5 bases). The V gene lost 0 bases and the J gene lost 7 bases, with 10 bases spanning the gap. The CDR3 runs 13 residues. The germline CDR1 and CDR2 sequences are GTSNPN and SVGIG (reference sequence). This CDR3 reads CAWSVQGVQPQHF. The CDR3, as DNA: TGTGCCTGGAGTGTACAAGGGGTGCAGCCCCAGCATTTT.

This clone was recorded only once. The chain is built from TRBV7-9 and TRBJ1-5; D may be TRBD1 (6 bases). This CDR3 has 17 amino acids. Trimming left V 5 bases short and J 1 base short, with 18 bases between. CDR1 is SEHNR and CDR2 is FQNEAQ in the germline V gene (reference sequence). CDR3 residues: CASSPTGTDWSNQPQHF. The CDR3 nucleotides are TGTGCCAGCAGCCCGACAGGCACCGATTGGAGCAATCAGCCCCAGCATTTT.

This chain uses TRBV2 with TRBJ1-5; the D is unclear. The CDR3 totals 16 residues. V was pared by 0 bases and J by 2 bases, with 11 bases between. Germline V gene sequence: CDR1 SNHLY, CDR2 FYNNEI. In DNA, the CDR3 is TGTGCCAGCAGTGAAGCGCTTGGAAGGGGCAATCAGCCCCAGCATTTT. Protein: CASSEALGRGNQPQHF.